This TCR beta chain was documented in a study of T cells in Graves' hyperthyroidism and ophthalmopathy. About the research overall: Peripheral blood was drawn at first diagnosis, prior to all treatment. Overall study results and limits: Most expanded thyroid clonotypes above 0.001 also appeared in blood.

The study included ophthalmopathy patients with Clinical Activity Score at least 3, NOSPECS grade at least 4 and duration under 3 months. Researchers took RNA transcripts and amplified the TCR beta CDR3 regions from them. A set of HTBI primers served as the primers for a first-round RT-PCR of the TCR CDR3. TCRdb itself ran the multiplex PCR reads through MiXCR, one entry per CDR3 protein. Of approximately 250,000 distinct CDR3 sequences listed, roughly a quarter were seen once; the top ten hold about a third. J lost 5 bases, V lost 4 bases, and 1 base had no gene match. The CDR3 is 12 residues long. Germline loops: CDR1 MDHEN, CDR2 SYDVKM. This clonotype has ten or more counts. Its cognate antigen is unknown.

The chain has TRBV28 and TRBJ2-5, with 7 nucleotides matching TRBD1. The sequence was collected from a woman aged 40 to 50 with Graves' ophthalmopathy. The sample was blood. CDR3 residues: CASSSDRETQYF. The DNA for the CDR3 is TGTGCCAGCAGTTCGGACAGGGAGACCCAGTACTTC.